Listed here are 3 T cell receptor beta chains from one sample, sequenced in a study of cytomegalovirus exposure and HLA in healthy donors. This table comes from immunoSEQ multiplex PCR, and its TCRdb copy is limited to in-frame clones, with some not included. Of under 200,000 clones listed, 86% are singletons. Sequencing input: PBMCs. Every receptor here comes from a young woman in good health and CMV-seronegative.

The CDR3 nucleotides read TGTGCCAGTAGTGCGGACGGGGATTACGAGCAGTACTTC. Its translation: CASSADGDYEQYF. V and J are TRBV19 and TRBJ2-7; D is possibly TRBD2 (5 bases). In germline, CDR1 is LNHDA, CDR2 SQIVND (reference sequence). CDR3 length: 13 residues. V was pared by 5 bases and J by 4 bases, with 12 bases between.

DNA of the CDR3: TGTGCCAGTAGTATGGACAGGGATAGCAATCAGCCCCAGCATTTT. Protein product: CASSMDRDSNQPQHF. The chain joins TRBV19 to TRBJ1-5, with 8 bases lining up with TRBD1. The CDR3 has 15 residues. CDR1 and CDR2 (germline): LNHDA, SQIVND (reference sequence). V was pared by 3 bases and J by 0 bases, with 1 base of the junction left unmatched.

This clone was counted once. The chain couples TRBV15 to TRBJ2-7; no clear D gene. This CDR3 is built from 15 residues. Germline loops: CDR1 LNHNV, CDR2 YYDKDF (reference sequence). V lost 1 base, J lost 1 base, and 11 bases lay in between. As DNA, the CDR3 is TGTGCCACCAGCAGAGGAGGCTCCCCGTCCTACGAGCAGTACTTC. It translates to CATSRGGSPSYEQYF.